The rows below give T cell receptor beta chains drawn from one sample of a study of cytomegalovirus exposure and HLA in healthy donors. TCRdb's copy holds only in-frame clones and misses some; the assay was immunoSEQ multiplex PCR. The repertoire table contains approximately 110,000 clones. Sequencing was carried out using PBMCs. Receptor source: a man aged 25-45 years in good health and CMV-seronegative. The CDR3 runs from the conserved cysteine through the conserved F or W. A D gene is named only where the DNA matches it firmly.

d_call	v_call	j_call	cdr3_aa	cdr3_nt
TRBD1	TRBV5-1	TRBJ1-3	CASSLDTGDSSGNTIYF	TGCGCCAGCAGCTTGGATACAGGGGATAGCTCTGGAAACACCATATATTTT
TRBD1	TRBV5-1	TRBJ2-5	CASSSQGGEKTQYF	TGCGCCAGCAGCTCACAGGGGGGAGAAAAGACCCAGTACTTC
.	TRBV7-2	TRBJ2-3	CASRFRGASVDTKYF	TGTGCCAGCAGATTTAGAGGGGCTAGCGTAGATACGAAGTATTTT
.	TRBV29-1	TRBJ1-4	CSGGEVTTNEKLFF	TGCAGCGGGGGCGAGGTTACAACTAATGAAAAACTGTTTTTT
TRBD1	TRBV6-1	TRBJ2-6	CASKGGATGANVLTF	TGTGCCAGCAAAGGGGGCGCGACAGGGGCCAACGTCCTGACTTTC
.	TRBV7-9	TRBJ2-5	CASSYGWETQYF	TGTGCCAGCAGCTACGGGTGGGAGACCCAGTACTTC
TRBD2	TRBV5-1	TRBJ2-5	CASSGGLAGGIREETQYF	TGCGCCAGCAGCGGGGGACTAGCGGGAGGGATACGAGAGGAGACCCAGTACTTC
TRBD1	TRBV25-1	TRBJ2-1	CASSATGTGISYNEQFF	TGTGCCAGCAGTGCTACCGGGACAGGGATCTCCTACAATGAGCAGTTCTTC
.	TRBV6-6	TRBJ2-3	CASSYVAGATDTQYF	TGTGCCAGCAGTTACGTGGCAGGGGCGACAGATACGCAGTATTTT
.	TRBV5-6	TRBJ1-1	CASSWGLLEAFF	TGTGCCAGCAGCTGGGGACTACTAGAAGCTTTCTTT
TRBD1	TRBV7-8	TRBJ2-1	CASSGITSGTGFYNEQFF	TGTGCCAGCAGCGGAATCACCTCCGGGACAGGGTTTTACAATGAGCAGTTCTTC
.	TRBV29-1	TRBJ1-2	CSVMEGGGDYGYTF	TGCAGCGTGATGGAGGGCGGAGGAGACTATGGCTACACCTTC
TRBD1	TRBV6-1	TRBJ1-2	CASRKLSGGGYGYTF	TGTGCCAGCAGGAAACTCTCAGGGGGTGGCTATGGCTACACCTTC
.	TRBV30	TRBJ2-3	CAWSSERIADTQYF	TGTGCCTGGAGTAGTGAGCGGATAGCAGATACGCAGTATTTT
.	TRBV2	TRBJ1-4	CATIRPGGAKLFF	TGTGCCACCATTCGACCCGGGGGAGCAAAACTGTTTTTT
TRBD2	TRBV5-4	TRBJ2-1	CASSSGTSGYNEQFF	TGTGCCAGCAGTTCCGGGACTAGCGGCTACAATGAGCAGTTCTTC
.	TRBV7-2	TRBJ1-3	CASSPGGNTIYF	TGTGCCAGCAGCCCGGGAGGGAACACCATATATTTT